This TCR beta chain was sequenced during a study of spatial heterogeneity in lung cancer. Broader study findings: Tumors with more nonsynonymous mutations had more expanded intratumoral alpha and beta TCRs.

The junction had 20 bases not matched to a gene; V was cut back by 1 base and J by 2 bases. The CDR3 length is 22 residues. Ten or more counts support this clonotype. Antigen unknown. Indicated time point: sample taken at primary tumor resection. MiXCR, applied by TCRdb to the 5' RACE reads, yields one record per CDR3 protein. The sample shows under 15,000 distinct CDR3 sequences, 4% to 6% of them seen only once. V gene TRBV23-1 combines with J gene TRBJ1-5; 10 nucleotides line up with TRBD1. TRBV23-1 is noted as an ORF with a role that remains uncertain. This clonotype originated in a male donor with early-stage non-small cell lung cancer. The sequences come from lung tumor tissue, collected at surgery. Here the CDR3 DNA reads TGCGCCAGCAGTCAATGTGTCCCTACCAATAGGTGGGACAGGGGCGGCAATCAGCCCCAGCATTTT. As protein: CASSQCVPTNRWDRGGNQPQHF.